A selection of T cell receptor beta chains follows, all from one sample in a study of blood T cell repertoires in COVID-19. Profiled with immunoSEQ multiplex PCR; TCRdb holds only in-frame clones, not every one. The repertoire holds under 250,000 clones, around 80% seen once, with around 30% in the top ten. The sample consisted of peripheral blood. The receptors were gathered from a man aged 35-49 years with acute or convalescent COVID-19. The CDR3 runs from the conserved cysteine through the conserved F or W. A D gene is named only where the DNA matches it firmly. Clone size is not always given. Where it is, it says once, few, many or a class for expanded clones.

d_call	v_call	clone_size	j_call	cdr3_aa	cdr3_nt
NA	TRBV5-1	few	TRBJ2-7	CASSFITGSSYEQYF	TGCGCCAGCAGCTTTATAACAGGCAGCTCCTACGAGCAGTACTTC
NA	TRBV11-1	once	TRBJ2-1	CASSLSGGSYNEQFF	TGTGCCAGCAGCTTGAGTGGCGGTTCCTACAATGAGCAGTTCTTC
TRBD1	TRBV15	NA	TRBJ1-1	CATSRRTGDTEAFF	TGTGCCACCAGCAGACGGACAGGGGACACTGAAGCTTTCTTT
NA	TRBV7-2	NA	TRBJ1-5	CASSHTGSQPQHF	TGTGCCAGCAGTCATACAGGGAGTCAGCCCCAGCATTTT
NA	TRBV5-1	few	TRBJ1-4	CASSLGVGTRKEKLFF	TGCGCCAGCAGCTTGGGAGTCGGGACAAGGAAGGAAAAACTGTTTTTT
TRBD1	TRBV11-2	NA	TRBJ1-5	CASSLGTGSEMDQPQHF	TGTGCCAGCAGCTTGGGGACAGGGAGTGAGATGGATCAGCCCCAGCATTTT
NA	TRBV7-3	NA	TRBJ2-3	CASSSNLADTQYF	TGTGCCAGCAGCTCCAACTTAGCTGATACGCAGTATTTT
NA	TRBV7-9	many	TRBJ2-2	CASSLGSTGELFF	TGTGCCAGCAGCTTAGGTAGCACCGGGGAGCTGTTTTTT
NA	TRBV4-1	few	TRBJ1-1	CASRTTEANTEAFF	TGCGCCAGCAGAACAACAGAAGCGAACACTGAAGCTTTCTTT
NA	TRBV5-5	NA	TRBJ2-7	CASSLVPTGNSYEQYF	TGTGCCAGCAGCTTGGTACCCACCGGGAACTCCTACGAGCAGTACTTC
TRBD1	TRBV6-5	once	TRBJ1-2	CASRVQGARDYGYTF	TGTGCCAGCAGGGTACAGGGGGCGCGGGACTATGGCTACACCTTC
TRBD1	TRBV4-2	NA	TRBJ1-1	CASSRDRLTEAFF	TGTGCCAGCAGCCGGGACAGGTTAACTGAAGCTTTCTTT
TRBD2	TRBV11-1	once	TRBJ2-5	CASSLSGSPQETQYF	TGTGCCAGCAGCCTTAGCGGGAGCCCCCAAGAGACCCAGTACTTC
NA	TRBV19	once	TRBJ1-2	CASSIGLQANNYGYTF	TGTGCCAGTAGTATTGGGCTCCAGGCGAATAACTATGGCTACACCTTC
NA	TRBV9	few	TRBJ1-1	CASSEIREGSDEAFF	TGTGCCAGCAGCGAAATCAGGGAGGGGTCGGATGAAGCTTTCTTT
TRBD1	TRBV7-9	few	TRBJ1-1	CASSLGQGKAFF	TGTGCCAGCAGCTTGGGACAGGGAAAAGCTTTCTTT
TRBD2	TRBV27	NA	TRBJ2-3	CASSLSYLGDGTRREDTQYF	TGTGCCAGCAGTTTATCGTACTTAGGGGACGGGACTAGGAGGGAAGATACGCAGTATTTT
NA	TRBV6-4	NA	TRBJ2-2	CASSDSAGSGGELFF	TGTGCCAGCAGTGACTCGGCGGGTTCCGGCGGGGAGCTGTTTTTT
NA	TRBV6-5	once	TRBJ2-7	CASRQSYEQYF	TGTGCCAGCCGACAGAGCTACGAGCAGTACTTC
TRBD2	TRBV10-3	NA	TRBJ2-1	CAISALAADSYNEQFF	TGTGCCATCAGTGCGCTAGCGGCTGACTCCTACAATGAGCAGTTCTTC
TRBD1	TRBV5-1	NA	TRBJ1-4	CASSPTGDSSRFLEKLFF	TGCGCCAGCAGCCCGACCGGGGACAGTTCACGATTTCTTGAAAAACTGTTTTTT
NA	TRBV6-1	few	TRBJ1-2	CASSEAVWGVYGYTF	TGTGCCAGCAGTGAAGCAGTTTGGGGGGTATATGGCTACACCTTC
NA	TRBV9	NA	TRBJ2-1	CASSVGTELVHEQFF	TGTGCCAGCAGCGTAGGGACAGAACTAGTACATGAGCAGTTCTTC
NA	TRBV6-5	NA	TRBJ2-7	CASSYSETLYEQYF	TGTGCCAGCAGTTACTCAGAGACTCTCTACGAGCAGTACTTC
NA	TRBV6-5	NA	TRBJ2-3	CASRLSSVGTDTQYF	TGTGCCAGCAGGCTCTCGAGCGTCGGGACAGATACGCAGTATTTT
TRBD1	TRBV2	NA	TRBJ1-5	CASSQGQVGSQPQHF	TGTGCCAGCAGCCAGGGACAGGTAGGGAGTCAGCCCCAGCATTTT
TRBD2	TRBV9	NA	TRBJ2-1	CASSATSGMSYNEQFF	TGTGCCAGCAGCGCGACTAGCGGGATGTCCTACAATGAGCAGTTCTTC
TRBD2	TRBV5-1	once	TRBJ2-1	CASSLTLGASGYNEQFF	TGCGCCAGCAGCTTAACCCTCGGGGCTAGCGGGTACAATGAGCAGTTCTTC
NA	TRBV19	once	TRBJ2-3	CASSIGSNTQYF	TGTGCCAGTAGTATCGGGAGTAATACGCAGTATTTT
NA	TRBV12-3/TRBV12-4	NA	TRBJ2-5	CASSLNQEGLRYF	TGTGCCAGCAGTCTCAACCAGGAGGGACTCAGGTACTTC
TRBD1	TRBV2	once	TRBJ1-2	CASSLRDRGLAGYTF	TGTGCCAGCAGCTTACGGGACAGGGGGCTGGCTGGCTACACCTTC
NA	TRBV6-5	NA	TRBJ1-5	CASSRDSNQPQHF	TGTGCCAGCTCCAGGGATAGCAATCAGCCCCAGCATTTT
NA	TRBV3-1/TRBV3-2	NA	TRBJ2-1	CASSHRSYNEQFF	TGTGCCAGCAGCCACCGCTCCTACAATGAGCAGTTCTTC
NA	TRBV7-3	once	TRBJ2-2	CASSLGREETGELFF	TGTGCCAGCAGCTTAGGCAGGGAAGAGACCGGGGAGCTGTTTTTT
NA	TRBV19	NA	TRBJ2-5	CASTQGPRATQYF	TGTGCCAGTACCCAGGGGCCGCGCGCTACCCAGTACTTC
TRBD2	TRBV15	NA	TRBJ2-3	CATSTIPGLAGGSDTQYF	TGTGCCACCAGCACCATTCCCGGACTAGCGGGAGGATCAGATACGCAGTATTTT
NA	TRBV5-4	NA	TRBJ1-1	CASSLGDIPTEAFF	TGTGCCAGCAGCTTGGGGGACATTCCCACTGAAGCTTTCTTT
NA	TRBV19	few	TRBJ1-5	CASSIESNQPQHF	TGTGCCAGTAGTATAGAGAGTAATCAGCCCCAGCATTTT
TRBD1	TRBV5-1	NA	TRBJ2-5	CASSLAGQVQETQYF	TGCGCCAGCAGCTTGGCGGGACAGGTCCAAGAGACCCAGTACTTC
TRBD2	TRBV5-5	NA	TRBJ2-5	CASSLEVGRGAEETQYF	TGTGCCAGCAGCTTGGAGGTAGGGCGGGGGGCGGAAGAGACCCAGTACTTC
TRBD1	TRBV5-1	NA	TRBJ2-7	CASTEDRGHEQYF	TGCGCCAGCACCGAGGACAGGGGCCACGAGCAGTACTTC
TRBD2	TRBV11-2	NA	TRBJ2-2	CASSLLAGGSRNTGELFF	TGTGCCAGCAGCTTACTAGCGGGAGGATCTCGAAACACCGGGGAGCTGTTTTTT
NA	TRBV18	NA	TRBJ1-3	CASSPPTDSGNTIYF	TGTGCCAGCTCACCACCTACAGACTCTGGAAACACCATATATTTT
NA	TRBV5-1	NA	TRBJ1-6	CASSLQGEGSPLHF	TGCGCCAGCAGCTTACAGGGAGAGGGTTCACCCCTCCACTTT
TRBD1	TRBV6-4	NA	TRBJ1-2	CASSIGFGQGGYGYTF	TGTGCCAGCAGTATAGGGTTCGGACAGGGAGGCTATGGCTACACCTTC
TRBD1	TRBV5-4	once	TRBJ2-5	CASSLIGQGSKTQYF	TGTGCCAGCAGCTTGATCGGACAGGGTAGCAAGACCCAGTACTTC
NA	TRBV2	few	TRBJ1-1	CASITTGLIMNTEAFF	TGTGCCAGCATTACGACAGGACTCATCATGAACACTGAAGCTTTCTTT
TRBD2	TRBV27	NA	TRBJ2-3	CASSFRRLAGLSDTQYF	TGTGCCAGCAGTTTCCGACGACTAGCGGGATTATCAGATACGCAGTATTTT
NA	TRBV6-1	NA	TRBJ2-1	CASSERGGLSYNEQFF	TGTGCCAGCAGTGAAAGGGGAGGACTCTCCTACAATGAGCAGTTCTTC
NA	TRBV5-1	NA	TRBJ1-3	CASRQGLNGNTIYF	TGCGCCAGCAGGCAGGGCCTGAATGGAAACACCATATATTTT
NA	TRBV5-5	once	TRBJ1-2	CASSLTPRQVNYGYTF	TGTGCCAGCAGCTTGACCCCCCGACAGGTGAACTATGGCTACACCTTC
NA	TRBV12-3/TRBV12-4	NA	TRBJ1-2	CASSRDTYGYTF	TGTGCCAGCAGTCGCGACACCTATGGCTACACCTTC